Listed here are 22 T cell receptor beta chains from one sample, sequenced in a study of blood T cells in healthy people across ages. Next came a second PCR, run for about 7 to 12 cycles, which used a sample-barcoded 5' primer along with a J-beta primer mix. TCRdb used MiXCR to reprocess the 5' RACE reads, holding one entry per CDR3 protein. The repertoire includes some 1.5 million distinct CDR3 sequences, roughly 27% of them detected once, and over 7% sits in the top ten. Source material: blood. The receptors here all came from a woman aged 25 to 45 in good health.

This chain links TRBV5-1 with TRBJ2-3, with TRBD2 matching over 8 bases. Germline V gene lookup returns CDR1 SGHRS and CDR2 YFSETQ. J gave up 1 base and V 3 bases, and 16 bases lay outside the gene matches. CDR3 length: 19 residues. In DNA, the CDR3 is TGCGCCAGCAGCTCCAACCCCTCCGGGGGGGGCCGAGGCACAGATACGCAGTATTTT. Translation gives CASSSNPSGGGRGTDTQYF.

This clonotype was seen more than once but under ten times. The CDR3 sequence is CASSQAVAGDLGQFF. The DNA for the CDR3 is TGTGCCAGCAGCCAAGCGGTGGCGGGAGACCTTGGGCAGTTCTTC. The chain recombines TRBV3-1 with TRBJ2-1, with 7 bases fitting TRBD2. The V segment lost 1 base and the J segment 12 bases; nucleotides outside the gene matches: 12. This CDR3 is 15 amino acids long. Germline CDR1 and CDR2: LGHDT and YNNKEL (reference sequence).

This chain joins TRBV20-1 and TRBJ1-6; 8 nucleotides match TRBD1. The CDR3 length is 18 residues. The V segment lost 5 bases and the J segment 1 base; nucleotides outside the gene matches: 13. Germline CDR1 is DFQATT and CDR2 is SNEGSKA (reference sequence). The CDR3 loop reads CSAPKETGGWSYNSPLHF. CDR3 coding DNA: TGCAGTGCTCCCAAAGAAACAGGGGGTTGGTCCTATAATTCACCCCTCCACTTT.

This clonotype was counted a few times. The genes are TRBV5-1 and TRBJ2-3; D is ambiguous. Germline V lookup: CDR1 SGHRS, CDR2 YFSETQ. The CDR3 runs to 17 residues. V shed 1 base and J shed 0 bases, with 15 bases lying between them. CDR3 loop: CASSLIPEAPSTDTQYF. CDR3 in DNA: TGCGCCAGCAGCTTGATACCAGAGGCCCCAAGCACAGATACGCAGTATTTT.

The CDR3 bases are TGTGCCATCAGACCAGAGAACACTGAAGCTTTCTTT. Protein: CAIRPENTEAFF. The gene calls are TRBV10-3 and TRBJ1-1; D remains ambiguous. V was shortened by 6 bases and J by 1 base, with 6 bases between the two germline ends. The length of the CDR3 is 12 residues. CDR1 ENHRY and CDR2 SYGVKD come from the germline V gene.

At least ten counts were recorded for this clonotype. The chain links TRBV5-5 to TRBJ2-5; D gene uncertain. Germline V CDR1 and CDR2: SGHKS, YYEKEE (reference sequence). This CDR3 is built from 18 residues. The ends were cut back, 3 bases at V and 1 base at J, with 22 bases in the middle. This CDR3 reads CASSSTPGLGLSQETQYF. CDR3 in DNA: TGTGCCAGCAGCTCGACCCCAGGTTTGGGATTAAGCCAAGAGACCCAGTACTTC.

This clonotype was counted a few times. The J gene is TRBJ2-7, the V gene TRBV7-9; TRBD2 might be the D (6 bases). Trimming removed 8 bases from V and 5 bases from J, with 16 bases in between. The CDR3 consists of 13 residues. Germline V gene data show CDR1 as SEHNR and CDR2 as FQNEAQ (reference sequence). The CDR3 DNA sequence: TGTGCCAGCGCCCCCGGAGGGAGGAACGAGCAGTACTTC. Its translation is CASAPGGRNEQYF.

In the case of this clonotype: A much larger clone differs from this one at a single base, so this may be a read error. This chain joins TRBV4-1 and TRBJ2-1, with 7 positions matching TRBD2. The V gene end was trimmed by 8 bases and the J gene end by 7 bases; junction bases not matched to a gene: 5. This CDR3 is 12 amino acids long. CDR1 is MGHRA, CDR2 YSYEKL, per germline. As DNA, the CDR3 is TGCGCCAGCGCGGGGGAGCTGAATGAGCAGTTCTTC. Translation: CASAGELNEQFF.

V is TRBV20-1 and J is TRBJ1-5, with D tentatively TRBD1 (5 bases). The CDR3 runs 15 residues. From germline, CDR1 is DFQATT and CDR2 SNEGSKA (reference sequence). V was cut by 6 bases and J by 9 bases, with 24 bases left in between. CDR3 sequence: CSALIGANPDLPQHF. The CDR3 region has the DNA TGCAGTGCCCTTATCGGGGCCAACCCGGATCTGCCCCAGCATTTT.

A word on this clonotype: At one of its ends the junction is not consistent with the germline gene, which may arise from a read error. The chain is built from TRBV20-1 and TRBJ1-2, with D unclear. Germline V gene lookup returns CDR1 DFQATT and CDR2 SNEGSKA (reference sequence). The CDR3 has 12 amino acids. The CDR3 DNA reads TGCAGGGCTAGAGATCCGAGGAGTGGCTACACCTTC. Translation: CRARDPRSGYTF.

This clonotype was seen ten or more times. The V gene is TRBV5-1, the J gene TRBJ1-2; D might be TRBD1 (5 bases). The CDR3 is 15 residues long. CDR1 is SGHRS, CDR2 YFSETQ, per germline. V was clipped by 4 bases and J by 4 bases, with 17 bases between them. CDR3 DNA: TGCGCCAGCAGCCGGGGGACTAGCGAAGGCTATGGCTACACCTTC. Translated, it gives CASSRGTSEGYGYTF.

This sequence joins TRBV5-1 and TRBJ1-1; D perhaps matches TRBD1 (6 bases). In germline, CDR1 is SGHRS, CDR2 YFSETQ. V was clipped by 0 bases and J by 6 bases, with 9 bases between them. The CDR3 extends over 13 amino acids. The CDR3 nucleotides are TGCGCCAGCAGCTTGGCAGGGGTCTCTGAAGCTTTCTTT. Its translation: CASSLAGVSEAFF.

The genes are TRBV4-1 and TRBJ2-7; 11 nucleotides align to TRBD2. Germline CDR1 and CDR2: MGHRA and YSYEKL. V lost 1 base and J lost 0; bases outside the gene matches: 5. The CDR3 is made up of 17 amino acids. This chain's CDR3 is CASSQAASGGYSYEQYF. CDR3 nucleotides: TGCGCCAGCAGCCAAGCAGCTAGCGGGGGGTACTCCTACGAGCAGTACTTC.

The chain employs TRBV7-9 and TRBJ1-1, with no clear D. V shed 5 bases and J shed 2 bases, with 15 bases lying between them. The germline V gene has CDR1 SEHNR and CDR2 FQNEAQ (reference sequence). The CDR3 is 15 amino acids. The CDR3 region has the DNA TGTGCCAGCAGCCCCAGAGGGCGGGTTAACACTGAAGCTTTCTTT. It encodes CASSPRGRVNTEAFF.

On this clonotype itself: Its ends do not fully match the called genes, so a read error is possible. The rearrangement uses TRBV12-3 or TRBV12-4 and TRBJ2-5, with D hard to call. The CDR3 has 14 residues. DNA for the CDR3: TGTGCCAGTAGTTGGGATGGTTCCAAAGAGACCCAGTACTTC. Its translation: CASSWDGSKETQYF.

The chain recombines TRBV7-2 with TRBJ2-5; possibly TRBD1 for D (6 bases). V was clipped by 4 bases and J by 5 bases, with 14 bases between them. The CDR3 is 14 amino acids. Germline lookup yields CDR1 SGHTA and CDR2 FQGNSA. The CDR3 DNA sequence: TGTGCCAGCAGCTCGTTCCAGGGGCAGGAGACCCAGTACTTC. This codes for CASSSFQGQETQYF.

This clonotype appeared many times. This chain links TRBV12-3 or TRBV12-4 with TRBJ2-5; D possibly corresponds to TRBD1 (5 bases). V was pared by 3 bases and J by 4 bases, with 15 bases between. The CDR3 has 15 residues. CDR3 DNA sequence: TGTGCCAGCAGTTTGGGGCCGCAATTAAGAGAGACCCAGTACTTC. It is translated as CASSLGPQLRETQYF.

V and J are TRBV7-6 and TRBJ2-1; 11 nucleotides align to TRBD2. CDR1 is SGHVS, CDR2 FNYEAQ, per germline. The trim removed 6 bases at V and 6 bases at J, leaving 10 bases unmatched. The CDR3 runs to 16 residues. CDR3 DNA sequence: TGTGCCAGCAGGGTAGCGGGAGGGTCCCTAGGCAATGAGCAGTTCTTC. Translation: CASRVAGGSLGNEQFF.

In regard to this clonotype: A read error may be the cause here, since a much bigger clone is one base away. In DNA form, the CDR3 reads TGCAGTGCTGGTAGCACTGAGCAGTACTTC. Amino acid sequence: CSAGSTEQYF. This sequence joins TRBV20-1 and TRBJ2-7, with D hard to call. This CDR3 spans 10 amino acids. CDR1 is DFQATT, CDR2 SNEGSKA, per germline (reference sequence). V lost 5 bases and J lost 7, with 9 bases in between.

V usage is TRBV4-3 and J usage is TRBJ2-2, with 9 positions matching TRBD2. Trimming removed 6 bases from V and 4 bases from J; junction bases left unmatched: 6. The CDR3 runs 15 residues. The V gene's germline CDR1 is LGHNA and CDR2 YSLEER. CDR3 region: CASRVSGSGTGELFF. The CDR3 region has the DNA TGCGCCAGCAGAGTTAGCGGGAGCGGCACCGGGGAGCTGTTTTTT.

This clonotype has more than one count but fewer than ten. The genes are TRBV7-3 and TRBJ1-1; the D is unclear. The CDR3 is made up of 13 amino acids. Between the trimmed V and J ends, which lost 0 bases and 7 bases, there was a span of 9 bases. Germline V gene data show CDR1 as SGHTA and CDR2 as FQGTGA. CDR3 in DNA: TGTGCCAGCAGCTTAACCACACTCGGTGAAGCTTTCTTT. This encodes CASSLTTLGEAFF.

This clonotype was seen at least ten times. The chain uses TRBV20-1 and TRBJ2-1; TRBD2 matches at 12 bases. Germline CDR1 reads DFQATT; CDR2 reads SNEGSKA (reference sequence). Trimming cost V 5 bases and J 0 bases; bases outside gene matches: 2. This CDR3 contains 15 residues. In DNA form, the CDR3 reads TGCAGTGCTCCGACTAGCGGGAGCTCCTACAATGAGCAGTTCTTC. The encoded protein is CSAPTSGSSYNEQFF.